A single sample gave rise to the 27 T cell receptor beta chains below, sequenced in a study of T cells after yellow fever vaccination. TCRdb itself ran the 5' RACE reads through MiXCR, one entry per CDR3 protein. The table has just under 85,000 distinct CDR3 sequences, about an eighth seen once. This specimen was CD8+ T cells not binding an NS4B(214-222) dextramer, sorted from PBMCs, taken roughly 20 days after the first yellow fever vaccination. The source is a man younger than 35 who received the YFV17D yellow fever vaccine.

The chain has TRBV6-1 and TRBJ1-5; the D is unclear. This CDR3 spans 15 amino acids. V lost 10 bases, J lost 0 bases, and 16 bases lay in between. CDR1 and CDR2 from the germline V gene are MNHNS and SASEGT. The CDR3 here is CATAKTGTSNQPQHF. The CDR3, as DNA: TGTGCCACAGCGAAGACCGGCACTAGCAATCAGCCCCAGCATTTT.

This clonotype was seen a few times. The CDR3 coding sequence is TGTGCCAGCAGCGCCACAGGGCTGAACACTGAAGCTTTCTTT. Protein sequence: CASSATGLNTEAFF. The rearrangement joins TRBV9 to TRBJ1-1; D might be TRBD1 (6 bases). The CDR3 consists of 14 residues. The V and J ends lost 3 bases and 0 bases respectively, with 9 bases between them. The germline CDR1 and CDR2 sequences are SGDLS and YYNGEE.

The genes are TRBV4-1 and TRBJ2-3; tentatively, D is TRBD2 (5 bases). V gave up 2 bases and J gave up 0 bases, with 12 bases separating them. The CDR3 is 16 amino acids. CDR1 is MGHRA and CDR2 is YSYEKL in the germline V gene. CDR3: CASSQTSGTSTDTQYF. Here the CDR3 DNA reads TGCGCCAGCAGCCAAACGAGCGGCACTAGCACAGATACGCAGTATTTT.

This clonotype was seen a few times. The chain combines TRBV7-3 with TRBJ2-3; 8 nucleotides agree with TRBD2. Trimming at V came to 6 bases and at J to 4 bases, leaving 3 bases not matched to a gene. Germline CDR1 SGHTA, CDR2 FQGTGA. This CDR3 is built from 13 residues. CDR3 in DNA: TGTGCCAGCAGTCGGGGGGGCGCAGATACGCAGTATTTT. Encoded protein: CASSRGGADTQYF.

This clonotype was observed a handful of times. The chain employs TRBV7-2 and TRBJ2-3; perhaps TRBD2 as D (6 bases). CDR3 length: 15 residues. Looked up from germline, CDR1 is SGHTA and CDR2 is FQGNSA. Between the trimmed V and J ends, which lost 5 bases and 7 bases, there was a span of 19 bases. The chain's CDR3 is CASSRTTYSRNTQYF. CDR3 nucleotide sequence: TGTGCCAGCAGCCGGACTACTTATTCACGGAATACGCAGTATTTT.

The count of this clonotype is one. The genes are TRBV20-1 and TRBJ2-7, with TRBD1 identical over 8 bases. This CDR3 comprises 14 residues. CDR1 is DFQATT, CDR2 SNEGSKA, per germline (reference sequence). Trimming removed 1 base from V and 1 base from J; junction bases left unmatched: 3. CDR3 DNA: TGCAGTGCTAGAGCCCGGACAGGGTCCTACGAGCAGTACGTC. As protein: CSARARTGSYEQYV.

This clonotype was counted only a few times. The V call is TRBV4-1, the J call TRBJ1-5, with no clear D. CDR3 length equals 16 residues. Germline V gene lookup returns CDR1 MGHRA and CDR2 YSYEKL. Trimming left V 1 base short and J 0 bases short, with 10 bases between. CDR3 region: CASSQVAENSNQPQHF. The DNA for the CDR3 is TGCGCCAGCAGCCAAGTGGCGGAGAATAGCAATCAGCCCCAGCATTTT.

V is TRBV5-6 and J is TRBJ2-6, with D perhaps matching TRBD1 or TRBD2 (5 bases each). The CDR3 runs to 21 residues. Looked up from germline, CDR1 is SGHDT and CDR2 is YYEEEE. V was trimmed by 6 bases and J by 0 bases, leaving 28 bases between them. The CDR3 DNA sequence: TGTGCCAGCACCCCCAACGTCTATGTTGGGACGGAGTTCTCTGGGGCCAACGTCCTGACTTTC. Residues: CASTPNVYVGTEFSGANVLTF.

This clonotype was observed a handful of times. The V gene is TRBV4-2, the J gene TRBJ1-4, with D maybe TRBD1 (5 bases). The germline CDR1 and CDR2 sequences are LGHNA and YNFKEQ. V was clipped by 1 base and J by 5 bases, with 17 bases between them. CDR3 length: 17 amino acids. CDR3 region: CASSQVNKGARNEKLFF. The CDR3 bases are TGTGCCAGCAGCCAAGTTAACAAAGGGGCGAGAAATGAAAAACTGTTTTTT.

The chain joins TRBV12-3 or TRBV12-4 to TRBJ1-1; TRBD1 is a possible D gene (5 bases). Trimming removed 4 bases from V and 1 base from J, with 10 bases in between. The CDR3 extends over 14 amino acids. The CDR3 spells CASSSQGPNTEAFF. CDR3 coding DNA: TGTGCCAGCAGTTCTCAGGGCCCGAACACTGAAGCTTTCTTT.

The genes are TRBV7-6 and TRBJ2-3, with TRBD2 identical over 15 bases. J lost 6 bases, V lost 5 bases, and 6 bases had no gene match. The germline gives CDR1 SGHVS, CDR2 FNYEAQ. The CDR3 runs 16 residues. For the CDR3, the DNA is TGTGCCAGCAGCCCGGGACTAGCGGGGGGCATCGATACGCAGTATTTT. This sequence encodes CASSPGLAGGIDTQYF.

This clonotype was found a few times. This sequence joins TRBV20-1 and TRBJ1-3; D ambiguous. The V gene lost 6 bases and the J gene lost 0 bases, with 18 bases spanning the gap. Germline V CDR1 and CDR2: DFQATT, SNEGSKA (reference sequence). The CDR3 is 16 amino acids. The CDR3 nucleotides read TGCAGTGCCCGCGGACGGGGAGTTCTCTCTGGAAACACCATATATTTT. Amino acids: CSARGRGVLSGNTIYF.

This sequence joins TRBV5-1 and TRBJ2-3; 8 nucleotides agree with TRBD2. After removal of 2 bases from V and 3 bases from J, the junction contained 8 bases not matched to a gene. Germline lookup yields CDR1 SGHRS and CDR2 YFSETQ. This CDR3 has 16 amino acids. This CDR3 is CASSLGTGGPTDTQYF. As DNA, the CDR3 is TGCGCCAGCAGCTTAGGGACGGGGGGGCCAACAGATACGCAGTATTTT. The whole variable domain, remainder taken from reference TRBV5-1 and TRBJ2-3, is KAGVTQTPRYLIKTRGQQVTLSCSPISGHRSVSWYQQTPGQGLQFLFEYFSETQRNKGNFPGRFSGRQFSNSRSEMNVSTLELGDSALYLCASSLGTGGPTDTQYFGPGTRLTVL.

The CDR3 loop reads CASEPGPGSGELFF. In DNA, the CDR3 is TGTGCCAGCGAGCCGGGACCGGGGTCCGGGGAGCTGTTTTTT. The chain uses TRBV27 and TRBJ2-2, with D perhaps given as TRBD1 or TRBD2 (5 bases each). Germline V gene lookup returns CDR1 MNHEY and CDR2 SMNVEV (reference sequence). V lost 8 bases and J lost 6, with 16 bases in between. The CDR3 has 14 amino acids.

A note on this clonotype: The junction departs from the called germline gene at one end, perhaps through a read error. The V call is TRBV7-9, the J call TRBJ2-5, with 7 bases aligning to TRBD1. Germline V lookup: CDR1 SEHNR, CDR2 FQNEAQ (reference sequence). The CDR3 contains 14 residues. CDR3 amino acids: CAGSADRDQETQYF. The CDR3 DNA reads as TGTGCCGGCAGCGCCGACAGGGACCAAGAGACCCAGTACTTC.

The rearrangement links TRBV7-3 to TRBJ2-3, with TRBD1 matching over 7 bases. Unmatched junction bases numbered 9, after V lost 2 bases and J lost 4 bases. Germline V gene sequence: CDR1 SGHTA, CDR2 FQGTGA. CDR3 size: 16 residues. The CDR3 sequence: CASSLATGAPADTQYF. CDR3 DNA: TGTGCCAGCAGCTTAGCTACAGGGGCCCCAGCAGATACGCAGTATTTT.

The CDR3 loop is CASSQDMTVPSTGANVLTF. The DNA of the CDR3 is TGCGCCAGCAGCCAAGATATGACAGTTCCCTCTACGGGGGCCAACGTCCTGACTTTC. The V gene is TRBV4-1, the J gene TRBJ2-6, with D perhaps TRBD1 (5 bases). The CDR3 length is 19 residues. With 0 bases removed from V and 4 bases from J, the gap between germline ends came to 19 bases. Germline V gene lookup returns CDR1 MGHRA and CDR2 YSYEKL.

This clonotype has ten or more counts. V and J are TRBV28 and TRBJ2-1; D remains unclear. This CDR3 is 16 amino acids long. CDR1 and CDR2 (germline): MDHEN, SYDVKM. V dropped 1 base and J dropped 0 bases, with 10 bases sitting between them. The CDR3 loop is CASSLSGPSSYNEQFF. As DNA, the CDR3 is TGTGCCAGCAGTTTATCCGGACCAAGCTCCTACAATGAGCAGTTCTTC.

This chain joins TRBV7-9 and TRBJ2-7; D not resolved. This CDR3 region has 14 residues. The V end was cut by 4 bases, the J end by 2 bases, with 12 bases between. Per the germline V gene, CDR1 is SEHNR and CDR2 is FQNEAQ (reference sequence). In nucleotides, the CDR3 is TGTGCCAGCAGCTCGAGTGGGCCTACCTACGAGCAGTACTTC. Its protein is CASSSSGPTYEQYF.

This clonotype was observed a handful of times. This chain connects TRBV7-8 to TRBJ2-7, with D maybe TRBD1 (6 bases). Trimming pared 5 bases from V and 4 bases from J, leaving 21 bases between. CDR3 size: 16 residues. Germline-derived CDR1 and CDR2 are SGHVS and FQNEAQ. CDR3 coding DNA: TGTGCCAGCAGCCACACAGTCGGACAGAAAGGGTACGAGCAGTACGTC. Translation gives CASSHTVGQKGYEQYV.

The count of this clonotype is one. The J gene is TRBJ1-1, the V gene TRBV6-1, with D possibly matching TRBD1 (5 bases). The CDR3 runs 13 residues. Germline V gives CDR1 MNHNS, CDR2 SASEGT. V shed 2 bases and J shed 10 bases, with 14 bases lying between them. The CDR3 sequence: CASSEPLSRGAFF. CDR3 DNA: TGTGCCAGCAGTGAACCCTTATCGAGGGGAGCTTTCTTT.

This rearrangement joins TRBV7-2 to TRBJ2-3; D is undetermined. V lost 5 bases to trimming and J lost 7 bases, with 4 bases between them. CDR3 length equals 10 residues. In germline, CDR1 is SGHTA, CDR2 FQGNSA. The CDR3 bases are TGTGCCAGCAGCACCAATACGCAGTATTTT. Its translation is CASSTNTQYF.

The gene calls are TRBV6-1 and TRBJ2-1, with D perhaps TRBD1 or TRBD2 (5 bases each). This CDR3 region has 12 residues. Germline CDR1 and CDR2: MNHNS and SASEGT. Trimming removed 10 bases at V and 10 bases at J, with 17 bases between. The CDR3 reads CAKGPPAWEQFF. CDR3 sequence (DNA): TGTGCCAAGGGACCGCCCGCCTGGGAGCAGTTCTTC.

This clonotype was found a few times. This rearrangement joins TRBV12-3 or TRBV12-4 to TRBJ1-6, with 7 positions matching TRBD1. Trimming removed 8 bases from V and 7 bases from J; junction bases left unmatched: 11. CDR3 length: 15 residues. CDR3 in DNA: TGTGCCAGCTCGCGGGGGGGGACAGAAAATTCACCCCTCCACTTT. It is translated as CASSRGGTENSPLHF.

This chain uses TRBV20-1 with TRBJ2-1; D remains ambiguous. Trimming shortened V by 1 base and J by 7 bases, and 20 bases separated the two germline ends. Germline loops: CDR1 DFQATT, CDR2 SNEGSKA (reference sequence). The CDR3 spans 16 residues. CDR3: CSARAPGRAIPNEQFF. CDR3 in DNA: TGCAGTGCTAGAGCCCCGGGTAGGGCGATTCCAAATGAGCAGTTCTTC.

The V and J genes are TRBV6-2 or TRBV6-3 and TRBJ1-1, with 8 nucleotides matching TRBD1. After removal of 6 bases from V and 2 bases from J, the junction contained 5 bases not matched to a gene. Germline V gene lookup returns CDR1 MNHEY and CDR2 SVGEGT. The CDR3 totals 14 residues. The chain's CDR3 is CASRRTGYNTEAFF. CDR3 DNA: TGTGCCAGCAGACGGACAGGGTATAACACTGAAGCTTTCTTT.

The V and J genes are TRBV19 and TRBJ1-6, with D perhaps matching TRBD1 (5 bases). The CDR3 sequence is 15 residues long. Germline V gene data show CDR1 as LNHDA and CDR2 as SQIVND (reference sequence). The germline V and J ends were trimmed by 8 bases and 0 bases, with 11 bases remaining between them. The CDR3 DNA is TGTGCCAGTGGGGGACGGAGCTCCTATAATTCACCCCTCCACTTT. Encoded protein: CASGGRSSYNSPLHF.